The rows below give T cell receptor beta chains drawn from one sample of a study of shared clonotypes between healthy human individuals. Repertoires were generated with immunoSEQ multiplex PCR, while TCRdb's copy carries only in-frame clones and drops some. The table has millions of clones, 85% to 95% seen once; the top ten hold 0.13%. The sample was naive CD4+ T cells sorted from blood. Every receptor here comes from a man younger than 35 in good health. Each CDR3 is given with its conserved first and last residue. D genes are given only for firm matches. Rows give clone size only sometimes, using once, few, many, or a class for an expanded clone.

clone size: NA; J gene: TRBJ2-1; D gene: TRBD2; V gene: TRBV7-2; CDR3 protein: CASSLAGRVAGFDEQFF; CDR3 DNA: TGTGCCAGCAGCTTAGCAGGCAGGGTAGCGGGGTTCGATGAGCAGTTCTTC
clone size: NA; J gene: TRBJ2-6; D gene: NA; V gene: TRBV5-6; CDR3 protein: CASSLRTAVLTF; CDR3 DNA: TGTGCCAGCAGCCTCCGGACGGCAGTCCTGACTTTC
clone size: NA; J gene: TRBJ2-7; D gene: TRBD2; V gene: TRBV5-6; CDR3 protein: CASSSVSSGRAREQYF; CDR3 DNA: TGTGCCAGCAGCTCCGTATCTAGCGGGAGGGCCCGGGAGCAGTACTTC
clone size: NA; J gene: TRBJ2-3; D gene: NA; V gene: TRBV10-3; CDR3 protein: CAIAGSSDTQYF; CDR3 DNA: TGTGCCATTGCGGGGAGCTCAGATACGCAGTATTTT
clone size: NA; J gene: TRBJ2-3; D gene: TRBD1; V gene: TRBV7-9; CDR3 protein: CASSPDRGRIDTQYF; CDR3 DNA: TGTGCCAGCAGCCCGGACAGGGGGCGGATAGATACGCAGTATTTT
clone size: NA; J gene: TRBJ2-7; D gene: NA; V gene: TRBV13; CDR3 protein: CASSFGRVAYEQYF; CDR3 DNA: TGTGCCAGCAGCTTTGGACGGGTGGCCTACGAGCAGTACTTC
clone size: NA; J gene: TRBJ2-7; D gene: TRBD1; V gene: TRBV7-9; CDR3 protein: CASSITGVRTYEQYF; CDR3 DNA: TGTGCCAGCAGCATCACAGGGGTTCGAACCTACGAGCAGTACTTC
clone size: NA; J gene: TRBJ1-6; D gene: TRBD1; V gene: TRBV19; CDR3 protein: CASRRDRGSPLHF; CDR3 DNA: TGTGCCAGTAGGCGGGACAGGGGCTCACCCCTCCACTTT
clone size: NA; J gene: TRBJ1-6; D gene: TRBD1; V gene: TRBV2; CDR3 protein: CASSLDRGGSSYNSPLHF; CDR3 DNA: TGTGCCAGCAGTTTGGACAGGGGTGGTAGCTCCTATAATTCACCCCTCCACTTT
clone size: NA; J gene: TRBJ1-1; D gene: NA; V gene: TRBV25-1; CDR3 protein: CASSELGYNTEAFF; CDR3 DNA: TGTGCCAGCAGTGAACTGGGGTATAACACTGAAGCTTTCTTT
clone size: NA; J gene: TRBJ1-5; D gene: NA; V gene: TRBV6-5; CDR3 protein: CASSYSPAGNQPQHF; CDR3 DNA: TGTGCCAGCAGTTACTCCCCCGCGGGAAACCAGCCCCAGCATTTT
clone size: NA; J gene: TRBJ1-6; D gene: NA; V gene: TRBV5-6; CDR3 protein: CASRRDLGNSPLHF; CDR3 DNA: TGTGCCAGCAGACGGGACCTTGGCAATTCCCCCCTCCACTTT
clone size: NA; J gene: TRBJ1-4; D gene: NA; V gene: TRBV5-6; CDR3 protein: CASSLDEPGPGREKLFF; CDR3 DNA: TGTGCCAGCAGCTTGGATGAACCGGGGCCGGGGAGGGAAAAACTGTTTTTT
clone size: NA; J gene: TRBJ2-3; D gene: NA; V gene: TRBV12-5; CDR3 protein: CASGPGVTDSADTQYF; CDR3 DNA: TGTGCTAGTGGTCCGGGGGTGACCGACTCGGCAGATACGCAGTATTTT
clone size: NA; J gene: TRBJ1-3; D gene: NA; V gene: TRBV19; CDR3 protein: CASSIFHGQSSGNTIYF; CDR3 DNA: TGTGCCAGTAGTATTTTTCACGGGCAGAGCTCTGGAAACACCATATATTTT
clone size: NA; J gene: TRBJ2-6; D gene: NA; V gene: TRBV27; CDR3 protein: CASSFSGSSGANVLTF; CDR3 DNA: TGTGCCAGCAGTTTCTCAGGGAGCTCTGGGGCCAACGTCCTGACTTTC
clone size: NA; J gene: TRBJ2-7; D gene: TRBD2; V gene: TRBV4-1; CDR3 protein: CASSQDSGLAGGSDEQYF; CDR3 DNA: TGCGCCAGCAGCCAAGATTCAGGACTAGCGGGAGGGAGCGACGAGCAGTACTTC
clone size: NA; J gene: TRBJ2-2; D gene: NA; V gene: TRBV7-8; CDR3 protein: CASSLAPSTGELFF; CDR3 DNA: TGTGCCAGCAGCTTAGCGCCCAGCACCGGGGAGCTGTTTTTT
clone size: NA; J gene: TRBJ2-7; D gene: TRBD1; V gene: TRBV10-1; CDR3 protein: CASSESRGQGRREQYF; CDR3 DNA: TGCGCCAGCAGTGAGTCGAGGGGACAGGGCCGGAGGGAGCAGTACTTC
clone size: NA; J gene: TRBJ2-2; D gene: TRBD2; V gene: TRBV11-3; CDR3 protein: CASSLRTSGNTGELFF; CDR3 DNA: TGTGCCAGCAGCCTTCGGACTAGCGGGAATACCGGGGAGCTGTTTTTT
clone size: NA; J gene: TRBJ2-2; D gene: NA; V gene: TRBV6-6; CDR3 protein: CASIGGINTGELFF; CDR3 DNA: TGTGCCAGCATTGGCGGGATTAACACCGGGGAGCTGTTTTTT
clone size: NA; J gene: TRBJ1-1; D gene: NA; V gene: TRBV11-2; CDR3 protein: CASSSGTKATEAFF; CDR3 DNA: TGTGCCAGCAGCTCTGGTACAAAGGCCACTGAAGCTTTCTTT
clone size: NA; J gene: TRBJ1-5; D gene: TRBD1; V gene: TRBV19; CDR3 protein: CASSTMGQSNQPQHF; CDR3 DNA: TGTGCCAGTAGTACCATGGGACAGAGCAATCAGCCCCAGCATTTT
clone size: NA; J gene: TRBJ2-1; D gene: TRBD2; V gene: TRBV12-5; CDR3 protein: CASGSIAGGPYNEQFF; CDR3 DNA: TGTGCTAGTGGTTCGATAGCGGGAGGGCCTTACAATGAGCAGTTCTTC
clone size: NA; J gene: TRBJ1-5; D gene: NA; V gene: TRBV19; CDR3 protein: CASTGGGAQHF; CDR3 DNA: TGTGCCAGTACCGGAGGGGGGGCCCAGCATTTT
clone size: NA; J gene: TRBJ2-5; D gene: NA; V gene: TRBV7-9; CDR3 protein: CASSRAVLANQETQYF; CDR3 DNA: TGTGCCAGCAGCCGCGCAGTGTTAGCGAATCAAGAGACCCAGTACTTC
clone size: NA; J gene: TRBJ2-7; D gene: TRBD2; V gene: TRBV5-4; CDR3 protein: CASSPGTSVSHEQYF; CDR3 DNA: TGTGCCAGCAGCCCCGGGACTAGCGTATCCCACGAGCAGTACTTC
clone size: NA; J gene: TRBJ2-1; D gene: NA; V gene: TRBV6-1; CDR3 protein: CASSEVVLAAYNEQFF; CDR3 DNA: TGTGCCAGCAGTGAAGTGGTCCTAGCAGCCTACAATGAGCAGTTCTTC
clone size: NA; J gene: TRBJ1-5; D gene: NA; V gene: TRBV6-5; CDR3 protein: CASGRPESNQPQHF; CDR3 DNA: TGTGCCAGCGGCAGGCCCGAGAGCAATCAGCCCCAGCATTTT
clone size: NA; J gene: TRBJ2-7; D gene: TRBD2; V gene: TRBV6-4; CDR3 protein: CAKPGGEGVAGKSSHEQYF; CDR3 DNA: TGTGCCAAACCAGGAGGGGAGGGGGTAGCGGGGAAGTCCTCCCACGAGCAGTACTTC
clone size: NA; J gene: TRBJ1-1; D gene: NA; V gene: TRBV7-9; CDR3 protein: CASSGLRVNTEAFF; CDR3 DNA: TGTGCCAGCAGCGGACTACGGGTGAACACTGAAGCTTTCTTT
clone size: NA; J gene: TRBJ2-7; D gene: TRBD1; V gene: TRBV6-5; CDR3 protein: CASSPPGQGRYEQYF; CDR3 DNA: TGTGCCAGCAGTCCCCCGGGACAGGGAAGATACGAGCAGTACTTC
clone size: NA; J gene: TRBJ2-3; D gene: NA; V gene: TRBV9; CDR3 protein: CASSAPGGTSSDTQYF; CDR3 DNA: TGTGCCAGCAGCGCCCCCGGGGGGACATCGTCAGATACGCAGTATTTT
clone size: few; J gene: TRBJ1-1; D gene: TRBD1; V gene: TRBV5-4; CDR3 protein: CASSHRDRDTEAFF; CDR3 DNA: TGTGCCAGCAGCCACCGGGACAGGGACACTGAAGCTTTCTTT
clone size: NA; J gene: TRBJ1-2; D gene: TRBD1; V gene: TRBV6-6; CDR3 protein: CASSATGDTNYGYTF; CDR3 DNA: TGTGCCAGCAGTGCGACAGGGGACACCAACTATGGCTACACCTTC
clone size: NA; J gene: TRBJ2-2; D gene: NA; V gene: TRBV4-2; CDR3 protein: CASSQVTGGGELFF; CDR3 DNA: TGTGCCAGCAGCCAAGTAACAGGCGGGGGGGAGCTGTTTTTT
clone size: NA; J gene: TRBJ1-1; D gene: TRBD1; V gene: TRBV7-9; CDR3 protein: CASSSQGQGNTEAFF; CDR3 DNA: TGTGCCAGCAGCTCACAGGGACAGGGGAACACTGAAGCTTTCTTT
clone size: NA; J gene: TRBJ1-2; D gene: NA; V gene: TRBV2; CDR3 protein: CASTDRGRVYGYTF; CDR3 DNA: TGTGCCAGCACCGACCGGGGTCGGGTCTATGGCTACACCTTC
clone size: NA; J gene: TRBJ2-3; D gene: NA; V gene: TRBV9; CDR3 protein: CASSVDPTTDTQYF; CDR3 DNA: TGTGCCAGCAGCGTAGATCCGACCACAGATACGCAGTATTTT